This is a list of T cell receptor beta chains from one sample in a study of blood T cell repertoires in COVID-19. TCRdb's copy holds only in-frame clones and misses some; the assay was immunoSEQ multiplex PCR. The sample contains 60,000 to 90,000 clones, 80% to 90% of which appear only once. The sample comprised peripheral blood. The source is a man aged 55 to 69 with COVID-19, enrolled during active disease. Each CDR3 is given without its conserved first and last residue.

v_call: TRBV6-5
j_call: TRBJ1-5
cdr3_aa: ASRAIDRSNQPQH

v_call: TRBV27
j_call: TRBJ1-4
cdr3_aa: ASRKGTNEKLF

v_call: TRBV29-1
j_call: TRBJ2-5
cdr3_aa: SVENLKGGVETQY

v_call: TRBV6-2/TRBV6-3
j_call: TRBJ2-2
cdr3_aa: ASSLLGPSNTGKLF

v_call: TRBV19
j_call: TRBJ1-2
cdr3_aa: ASSISRGLGGYT

v_call: TRBV19
j_call: TRBJ2-7
cdr3_aa: ASSSSGNSYEQY

v_call: TRBV28
j_call: TRBJ2-5
cdr3_aa: ASSLGTASPQY

v_call: TRBV6-5
j_call: TRBJ1-4
cdr3_aa: ASSPGLTNEKLF

v_call: TRBV7-9
j_call: TRBJ1-2
cdr3_aa: ASSPGQASNYGYT

v_call: TRBV6-2/TRBV6-3
j_call: TRBJ2-5
cdr3_aa: ASSSRGGQETQY

v_call: TRBV14
j_call: TRBJ1-2
cdr3_aa: ASSQDGFNYGYT

v_call: TRBV20-1
j_call: TRBJ2-2
cdr3_aa: SASRDRGTVGELF

v_call: TRBV6-1
j_call: TRBJ1-2
cdr3_aa: ASSEDGQGHYGYT

v_call: TRBV28
j_call: TRBJ1-2
cdr3_aa: ASSPGQGWEYT

v_call: TRBV5-1
j_call: TRBJ2-5
cdr3_aa: ASSGTSGSIQETQY

v_call: TRBV5-5
j_call: TRBJ2-5
cdr3_aa: ASSLAGPETQY

v_call: TRBV5-1
j_call: TRBJ2-7
cdr3_aa: ASNFAGGYEQY

v_call: TRBV2
j_call: TRBJ2-2
cdr3_aa: ASSVPPGQGTNTGELF

v_call: TRBV7-7
j_call: TRBJ2-3
cdr3_aa: ASSLLAWPSPDTQY

v_call: TRBV7-6
j_call: TRBJ2-2
cdr3_aa: ASSQPPGTSTGELF

v_call: TRBV21-1
j_call: TRBJ2-1
cdr3_aa: ASSALAEHYNEQF

v_call: TRBV6-5
j_call: TRBJ2-5
cdr3_aa: ASTTGQGGQETQY

v_call: TRBV7-2
j_call: TRBJ1-5
cdr3_aa: ASSLVAGDSQPQH